The clone carrying this T cell receptor beta chain showed up just a few times. Libraries were prepared by immunoSEQ multiplex PCR; TCRdb keeps only in-frame clonotypes and omits some of them. The data hold some 150,000 clones, with 87% observed a single time. These data originate in a study of blood T cell repertoires in COVID-19. Between the trimmed V and J ends, which lost 3 bases and 4 bases, there was a span of 3 bases. CDR3 size: 12 residues. The material sequenced was peripheral blood. The J gene is TRBJ2-2, the V gene TRBV12-3 or TRBV12-4; no reliable D call. The sequence was collected from a woman in her forties with acute or convalescent COVID-19. As DNA, the CDR3 is TGTGCCAGCAGTTTCGGCACCGGGGAGCTGTTTTTT. Protein sequence: CASSFGTGELFF.